Sequencing of this T cell receptor (beta chain) was carried out in a study of cytomegalovirus exposure and HLA in healthy donors. Study-level results: Later analysis placed DRB1 highest and HLA-C lowest in TCR association rates, which differed by HLA locus. Most CMV-associated TCR beta chains appeared HLA-restricted in a later analysis. In a later analysis, HLA-associated TCR beta chains were more clonally expanded than equally common others. TCR beta chains numbering 164 were designated cytomegalovirus-associated.

This clone turned up a few times. Its antigen remains unidentified. Researchers ran the PCR with 60 Vbeta and 13 Jbeta primers. The protocol was immunoSEQ multiplex PCR, while the TCRdb copy is restricted to in-frame clones and leaves out a portion. The profile covers about 98,000 clones, with about four fifths appearing a single time and over 9.5% taken by the ten largest. Sequenced: PBMCs. This sequence was found in a man between 18 and 35 years old in good health and CMV-seropositive.

The DNA for the CDR3 is TGCAGCGTTGGGAGGGCTCGGGAGACCCAGTACTTC. Residues: CSVGRARETQYF. The rearrangement links TRBV29-1 to TRBJ2-5; possible D gene TRBD2, 6 bases. The CDR3 runs to 12 residues. Germline lookup yields CDR1 SQVTM and CDR2 ANQGSEA. V lost 4 bases, J lost 5 bases, and 11 bases lay in between.